This T cell receptor beta chain appears in the sequencing data of a study of blood T cell repertoires in COVID-19. Background on the study: Both acute and convalescent COVID-19 samples were obtained from the United States, Italy and Spain.

Measured with immunoSEQ multiplex PCR; TCRdb has only the in-frame clones, and not every one. Counted here are over 450,000 clones, 85% to 90% occurring once; the ten biggest clones make up roughly 8%. Seattle patients were enrolled while actively infected and followed longitudinally. Germline V gene sequence: CDR1 SGHRS, CDR2 YFSETQ. CDR3 length equals 17 residues. The trim removed 4 bases at V and 4 bases at J, leaving 9 bases unmatched. Sample: peripheral blood. The clonotype was recovered from a woman between 45 and 60 years old with COVID-19, enrolled during active disease. J is TRBJ2-2 and V is TRBV5-1, with TRBD2 identical over 11 bases. CDR3 DNA: TGCGCCAGCAGCCCTACCCCCGGGACTAGCGGCACCGGGGAGCTGTTTTTT. This gives the protein CASSPTPGTSGTGELFF.